This T cell receptor beta chain was identified in a study of T cells in Graves' hyperthyroidism and ophthalmopathy (dated by TCRdb to the late 2010s). Context from the whole study: Peripheral blood was collected at initial diagnosis, before any treatment. To identify TCR V-J signatures that set the groups apart, the researchers used a discovery cohort of about a hundred patients, made up of some 41 with Graves' ophthalmopathy and about 60 with stable Graves' hyperthyroidism. Whether ophthalmopathy could be predicted prospectively was tested in an independent validation cohort made up of under 20 hyperthyroidism patients plus 17 patients who later progressed to ophthalmopathy. For training and testing, the roughly 100 patients in the discovery cohort were randomly divided in a 7:3 ratio. The study also compared thyroid tissue and blood T-cell repertoires from about 6 Graves' hyperthyroidism patients. After sampling, hyperthyroidism patients received methimazole starting at 30 mg daily, and ophthalmopathy patients received high-dose intravenous methylprednisolone. The paper describes TCR Vbeta CDR3 sequencing of roughly 130 peripheral blood samples, made up of some 40 ophthalmopathy patients, roughly 75 hyperthyroidism patients and 17 progressor patients. What the authors observed across the whole study: In validation, the model predicted progression to ophthalmopathy with over 65% sensitivity and roughly 72% specificity, a median of about 6.7 months before onset. Most expanded thyroid clonotypes (frequency above 0.001) were also detected in blood, suggesting blood repertoires may reflect thyroid immune responses. Sample size was not statistically predetermined, and investigators were not blinded to group allocation. In cross-validation, a model built on a 13 V-J signature told ophthalmopathy apart from stable hyperthyroidism with 85% to 90% sensitivity and approximately 84% specificity, and in testing the same model reached 80%/75%.

Moderately to severely active disease, a Clinical Activity Score of at least 3, a NOSPECS grade of at least 4, and a duration under 3 months were present in ophthalmopathy patients. Any patient with an uncontrolled infection, another autoimmune disease, pregnancy or lactation was excluded. Diagnoses were based on clinical symptoms, serum thyroxine and TRAb, thyroid ultrasound and orbital computed tomography. PBMCs were separated from 10 ml of fresh peripheral blood using Ficoll-Paque density gradient centrifugation. Total RNA was extracted with Trizol reagent, and quality was checked on an Agilent 2100 Bioanalyzer. The CDR3 holds 14 amino acids from the cysteine to the phenylalanine. Only CDR3 DNA is held: 42 bases, read in frame from base 1. Germline trimming amounts to 8 bases on V and 4 bases on J, with 10 as the count of junction bases outside the gene matches. This clonotype was seen repeatedly, ten times or more. The antigen it binds to is not known. Per-base quality was not reported, and no clone a single base away is much larger than it.

TCR beta CDR3 regions were amplified from RNA transcripts. The TCR CDR3 was subjected to a first round of RT-PCR using the HTBI primer set and the Qiagen OneStep RT-PCR kit. Libraries were constructed in a second round of multiplex PCR, after which size selection and purification were performed. Paired-end sequencing of the libraries was performed with 100 bp reads on an Illumina HiSeq2000. On the authors' methods: Raw data were processed with SOAPnuke, discarding reads with adapters, uncalled bases, mean Phred below 15, or no exact constant-primer or identifier match. COPE v1.2.5 was used to merge high-quality paired reads, and clonotypes were defined as unique nucleotide sequences. MiTCR v1.1 was used to align the clonotypes against IMGT TRBV, TRBD and TRBJ reference segments. Only V-J combinations with frequency above 0.0001, covering about 99% of repertoires, were analysed. A TCS score was defined as the ratio of F50 (clonal expansion) to E x V (chaos), with BLOSUM62-based TCRdist applied between CDR3 peptides within each V-J. Welch's t-statistics and random forest reduced roughly 530 V-J features to some 14, which were used in a naive Bayes classifier (R e1071). TCRdb applied fastp at Q25 and MiXCR to the public reads, then kept only in-frame beta chains. Each entry merges the rows of one CDR3 protein and shows their most common DNA and genes. For this entry, the V and J calls and clone size follow TCRdb and not the study's own pipeline. This sample holds about 640,000 distinct CDR3 sequences; around 20% were observed only once. The biggest ten clones account for 30% to 40% of the sample.

This chain joins TRBV12-3 or TRBV12-4 to TRBJ2-7, with 8 bases aligning to TRBD1. Material: blood. The clonotype was recovered from a young man with Graves' ophthalmopathy. The CDR3 region reads CASSPQTGGYEQYF. The DNA sequence reads TGTGCCAGCTCACCTCAAACAGGGGGATACGAGCAGTACTTC.